The 24 T cell receptor beta chains below all came from one sample that was sequenced in a study of Ad26.COV2.S vaccination and SARS-CoV-2 variants. The sample's treatment: some 20 received Ad26.COV2.S at low or high dose, single or two shots; about five received placebo; per-sample allocation not given. Each sample was drawn 63 days after the first injection (of vaccine or placebo). The assay was immunoSEQ multiplex PCR, and TCRdb's table has in-frame clones only and misses some. Found here are some 300,000 clones, roughly 86% of them singletons; the top ten hold roughly 2.1%. Sequencing used peripheral blood, obtained in a trial of Ad26.COV2.S vaccine versus placebo. All receptors come from a person aged 18-60 years who received the Ad26.COV2.S COVID-19 vaccine or a placebo.

This clone was detected once. J is TRBJ2-3 and V is TRBV9, with unresolved D. Deletions cut 3 bases from V and 1 base from J, with 6 bases between. This CDR3 contains 13 residues. The germline V gene encodes CDR1 SGDLS and CDR2 YYNGEE. The CDR3 region has the DNA TGTGCCAGCAGCGCCGCCGGCACAGATACGCAGTATTTT. It encodes CASSAAGTDTQYF.

This chain joins TRBV7-9 and TRBJ1-5; D possibly corresponds to TRBD1 (5 bases). This CDR3 is built from 13 residues. Per germline, CDR1 SEHNR and CDR2 FQNEAQ (reference sequence). V dropped 5 bases and J dropped 6 bases, with 11 bases sitting between them. The CDR3 sequence: CASSAAGGQPQHF. The CDR3 DNA follows: TGTGCCAGCAGCGCCGCCGGGGGTCAGCCCCAGCATTTT.

V usage is TRBV7-2 and J usage is TRBJ1-2; D might be TRBD1 (5 bases). Germline CDR1 is SGHTA and CDR2 is FQGNSA. V was cut by 1 base and J by 2 bases, with 11 bases left in between. The CDR3 is 15 amino acids. CDR3 sequence (DNA): TGTGCCAGCAGCTTAGGTCCAGGGCAGAACTATGGCTACACCTTC. It codes for CASSLGPGQNYGYTF. Full variable domain (remainder filled in from reference TRBV7-2 and TRBJ1-2): GAGVSQSPSNKVTEKGKDVELRCDPISGHTALYWYRQSLGQGLEFLIYFQGNSAPDKSGLPSDRFSAERTGGSVSTLTIQRTQQEDSAVYLCASSLGPGQNYGYTFGSGTRLTVV.

This chain links TRBV5-1 with TRBJ2-3; D not resolved. The CDR3 has 16 residues. The V end lost 4 bases, the J end lost 0 bases, and 15 bases lay between the germline ends. Germline V CDR1 and CDR2: SGHRS, YFSETQ. Here the CDR3 DNA reads TGCGCCAGCAGCCCCGGACGCCTACCTAGCACAGATACGCAGTATTTT. Encoded protein: CASSPGRLPSTDTQYF.

V gene TRBV30 combines with J gene TRBJ2-5; TRBD2 matches 9 bases. The CDR3 totals 17 residues. Germline-derived CDR1 and CDR2 are GTSNPN and SVGIG (reference sequence). The V gene end was trimmed by 1 base and the J gene end by 5 bases; junction bases not matched to a gene: 14. CDR3 coding DNA: TGTGCCTGGAGTGATGGTAGCGGGGGCCGGTACGGTGAGACCCAGTACTTC. This translates into CAWSDGSGGRYGETQYF. Based on the CDR3 plus reference TRBV30 and TRBJ2-5, the full variable domain is SQTIHQWPATLVQPVGSPLSLECTVEGTSNPNLYWYRQAAGRGLQLLFYSVGIGQISSEVPQNLSASRPQDRQFILSSKKLLLSDSGFYLCAWSDGSGGRYGETQYFGPGTRLLVL.

The chain is built from TRBV6-4 and TRBJ1-3, with unresolved D. Germline-derived CDR1 and CDR2 are MRHNA and SNTAGT. The ends were cut back, 0 bases at V and 0 bases at J, with 6 bases in the middle. The CDR3 is 15 residues long. The CDR3 nucleotides read TGTGCCAGCAGTGACTCGAGACCCTCTGGAAACACCATATATTTT. Amino acid sequence: CASSDSRPSGNTIYF.

The rearrangement links TRBV7-9 to TRBJ1-3, with 8 bases fitting TRBD1. Germline V gene data show CDR1 as SEHNR and CDR2 as FQNEAQ (reference sequence). CDR3 length equals 16 residues. After removal of 5 bases from V and 5 bases from J, the junction contained 11 bases not matched to a gene. The chain's CDR3 is CASSIEQGALRNTIYF. CDR3 sequence (DNA): TGTGCCAGCAGCATCGAGCAGGGGGCTCTTAGAAACACCATATATTTT.

This clone came up a few times. This sequence joins TRBV6-5 and TRBJ2-7; TRBD1 matches at 7 bases. This CDR3 has 15 amino acids. Unmatched junction bases numbered 5, after V lost 0 bases and J lost 3 bases. CDR1 and CDR2 (germline): MNHEY, SVGAGI. CDR3 protein: CASSYSRTGLYEQYF. The CDR3 DNA reads TGTGCCAGCAGTTACTCCCGGACAGGACTCTACGAGCAGTACTTC.

The chain carries TRBV5-6 and TRBJ2-5, with TRBD1 as a possible D gene (5 bases). Between the trimmed V and J ends, which lost 1 base and 2 bases, there was a span of 9 bases. Germline CDR1 SGHDT, CDR2 YYEEEE. CDR3 length: 14 residues. The CDR3 DNA sequence: TGTGCCAGCAGCTTGATGCAGGGTCAAGAGACCCAGTACTTC. Its translation: CASSLMQGQETQYF.

The chain couples TRBV27 to TRBJ2-1; D unresolved. The V and J ends lost 6 bases and 1 base respectively, with 7 bases between them. Germline V lookup: CDR1 MNHEY, CDR2 SMNVEV (reference sequence). This CDR3 has 13 residues. CDR3 loop: CASRQRSYNEQFF. The DNA of the CDR3 is TGTGCCAGCAGACAACGTTCCTACAATGAGCAGTTCTTC.

The CDR3 DNA is TGTGCCACCCCGAAAGGAGAAACCGGGGAGCTGTTTTTT. Amino acids: CATPKGETGELFF. J is TRBJ2-2 and V is TRBV19; D is undetermined. The CDR3 is 13 residues long. Germline-derived CDR1 and CDR2 are LNHDA and SQIVND (reference sequence). V lost 10 bases to trimming and J lost 5 bases, with 14 bases between them.

The chain uses TRBV6-5 and TRBJ1-2; D possibly corresponds to TRBD1 (6 bases). Per the germline V gene, CDR1 is MNHEY and CDR2 is SVGAGI. Trimming took off 5 bases at V and 7 bases at J, with 14 bases between the two ends. This CDR3 has 13 residues. The CDR3 nucleotides read TGTGCCAGCAGTCAAAACGACAGGACTGGCTACACCTTC. As protein: CASSQNDRTGYTF.

The J gene is TRBJ1-2, the V gene TRBV6-6, with 7 bases identical to TRBD1. J lost 2 bases, V lost 5 bases, and 8 bases had no gene match. The CDR3 length is 15 residues. Germline-derived CDR1 and CDR2 are MNHNY and SVGAGI (reference sequence). For the CDR3, the DNA is TGTGCCAGCAGTCAGCTGGGACAGATCAACTATGGCTACACCTTC. This encodes CASSQLGQINYGYTF.

The chain employs TRBV30 and TRBJ2-1; D might be TRBD2 (5 bases). The CDR3 extends over 13 amino acids. V was cut by 1 base and J by 7 bases, with 11 bases left in between. CDR1 and CDR2 (germline): GTSNPN, SVGIG (reference sequence). The CDR3 DNA follows: TGTGCCTGGAGTGGAGGTAGCGCTAATGAGCAGTTCTTC. It is translated as CAWSGGSANEQFF. Complete variable domain (other parts from reference TRBV30 and TRBJ2-1): SQTIHQWPATLVQPVGSPLSLECTVEGTSNPNLYWYRQAAGRGLQLLFYSVGIGQISSEVPQNLSASRPQDRQFILSSKKLLLSDSGFYLCAWSGGSANEQFFGPGTRLTVL.

The chain couples TRBV7-2 to TRBJ1-1; no firm D call. Germline V gene sequence: CDR1 SGHTA, CDR2 FQGNSA. V was clipped by 6 bases and J by 0 bases, with 8 bases between them. CDR3 length: 13 amino acids. CDR3 loop: CASSVQLNTEAFF. CDR3 DNA: TGTGCCAGCAGTGTACAGCTGAACACTGAAGCTTTCTTT.

This clone was counted only a few times. Other nucleotide sequences in the sample specify the same CDR3. The rearrangement joins TRBV6-5 to TRBJ1-1; maybe TRBD1 (6 bases). CDR1 and CDR2 (germline): MNHEY, SVGAGI. This CDR3 contains 12 residues. Trimming left V 5 bases short and J 12 bases short, with 16 bases between. The CDR3, as DNA: TGTGCCAGCAGTACGAGTCAGGGGCCGTCTTTCTTT. It is translated as CASSTSQGPSFF.

The table lists this clone with a few counts. The V call is TRBV5-1, the J call TRBJ1-1; 8 bases align to TRBD1. There are 17 residues in the CDR3. The trim removed 4 bases at V and 1 base at J, leaving 12 bases unmatched. In germline, CDR1 is SGHRS, CDR2 YFSETQ. The CDR3 loop reads CASSQNQGAPRNTEAFF. The CDR3 coding sequence is TGCGCCAGCAGCCAGAACCAGGGGGCCCCACGGAACACTGAAGCTTTCTTT. The full variable domain, completed using reference TRBV5-1 and TRBJ1-1, is KAGVTQTPRYLIKTRGQQVTLSCSPISGHRSVSWYQQTPGQGLQFLFEYFSETQRNKGNFPGRFSGRQFSNSRSEMNVSTLELGDSALYLCASSQNQGAPRNTEAFFGQGTRLTVV.

The chain uses TRBV4-3 and TRBJ1-5; possibly TRBD1 for D (5 bases). The V gene lost 2 bases and the J gene lost 1 base, with 18 bases spanning the gap. Germline values: CDR1 LGHNA, CDR2 YSLEER. The length of the CDR3 is 18 residues. The CDR3 region has the DNA TGCGCCAGCAGCCAAAAAGTTGGATGGGGGGGAAGCAATCAGCCCCAGCATTTT. It yields the protein CASSQKVGWGGSNQPQHF.

The CDR3 spells CASSTGQPLNTIYF. The CDR3 DNA reads as TGTGCCAGCAGTACGGGACAGCCCCTAAACACCATATATTTT. The rearrangement uses TRBV6-5 and TRBJ1-3; 7 bases line up with TRBD1. The germline gives CDR1 MNHEY, CDR2 SVGAGI. J was trimmed by 6 bases and V by 5 bases; bases with no gene match: 7. This CDR3 comprises 14 residues.

The CDR3 DNA reads TGTGCCAGCTCACCTACAGGGGGCTCTGGGGCCAACGTCCTGACTTTC. This sequence encodes CASSPTGGSGANVLTF. V gene TRBV18 combines with J gene TRBJ2-6, with 8 nucleotides matching TRBD1. Germline values: CDR1 KGHSH, CDR2 LQKENI. V was clipped by 3 bases and J by 0 bases; unmatched bases: 1. The CDR3 is made up of 16 amino acids.

The chain employs TRBV2 and TRBJ2-5, with TRBD2 matching over 8 bases. Unmatched junction bases numbered 8, after V lost 9 bases and J lost 5 bases. The CDR3 sequence is 13 residues long. Germline V gene lookup returns CDR1 SNHLY and CDR2 FYNNEI. CDR3 loop: CASSFGGGETQYF. Here the CDR3 DNA reads TGTGCCAGTTCCTTCGGGGGGGGCGAGACCCAGTACTTC.

The chain recombines TRBV4-1 with TRBJ2-1; 13 positions agree with TRBD2. The CDR3 runs to 16 residues. The germline V gene has CDR1 MGHRA and CDR2 YSYEKL. The ends lost 1 base at V and 7 bases at J; junction bases unmatched: 4. The CDR3 region is CASSQAGLAGKNEQFF. The CDR3 DNA is TGCGCCAGCAGCCAAGCGGGACTAGCGGGAAAAAATGAGCAGTTCTTC.

J is TRBJ2-1 and V is TRBV19, with D possibly called TRBD1 or TRBD2 (5 bases each). From germline, CDR1 is LNHDA and CDR2 SQIVND (reference sequence). There are 16 residues in the CDR3. Trimming shortened V by 3 bases and J by 6 bases, and 18 bases separated the two germline ends. DNA for the CDR3: TGTGCCAGTAGTATGTTCCAGGGATCCGCGGGCAATGAGCAGTTCTTC. Its translation is CASSMFQGSAGNEQFF. The variable domain in full, completed from reference TRBV19 and TRBJ2-1, reads DGGITQSPKYLFRKEGQNVTLSCEQNLNHDAMYWYRQDPGQGLRLIYYSQIVNDFQKGDIAEGYSVSREKKESFPLTVTSAQKNPTAFYLCASSMFQGSAGNEQFFGPGTRLTVL.

The chain carries TRBV7-9 and TRBJ2-3; a possible D gene is TRBD2 (5 bases). V dropped 6 bases and J dropped 5 bases, with 24 bases sitting between them. The CDR3 totals 17 residues. Germline values: CDR1 SEHNR, CDR2 FQNEAQ (reference sequence). The CDR3 reads CASRPVLGGSTRDTQYF. DNA of the CDR3: TGTGCCAGCAGGCCCGTGTTGGGCGGGTCGACCAGAGATACGCAGTATTTT. Combining the CDR3 with reference TRBV7-9 and TRBJ2-3 gives the whole variable domain DTGVSQNPRHKITKRGQNVTFRCDPISEHNRLYWYRQTLGQGPEFLTYFQNEAQLEKSRLLSDRFSAERPKGSFSTLEIQRTEQGDSAMYLCASRPVLGGSTRDTQYFGPGTRLTVL.